This T cell receptor beta chain stems from a study of blood T cell repertoires in COVID-19. Looking at the study overall: Italy, Spain and the United States were the sources of the convalescent and acute COVID-19 samples. From T cells, B-cell-depleted T cells, or PBMCs came the material, which was cDNA or gDNA.

Trimming removed 7 bases at V and 2 bases at J, with 14 bases between. CDR3 length equals 14 residues. From germline, CDR1 is MDHEN and CDR2 SYDVKM. In the authors' methods: Scientists estimated how many nucleated cells there were by amplifying reference gene primers. Data came from immunoSEQ multiplex PCR; TCRdb stores just in-frame clones and leaves some out. V, J and clone size were drawn from that table, and D and trimming were deduced from the DNA. The profile covers about 240,000 clones, with about 80% appearing a single time and around 9.6% taken by the ten largest. The receptor's source is a woman aged 80 or over with acute or convalescent COVID-19. The gene calls are TRBV28 and TRBJ1-1, with D possibly being TRBD1 (5 bases). The sequencing sample was made of peripheral blood. The CDR3 coding sequence is TGTGCCAGCACCCCGGGGGGGGTAAACACTGAAGCTTTCTTT. It is translated as CASTPGGVNTEAFF.